This T cell receptor beta chain was documented in a study of CD8 T cells in Susac syndrome. This CDR3 has 13 residues. The germline CDR1 and CDR2 sequences are KGHDR and SFDVKD. Germline trimming cut 10 bases from V and 3 bases from J; bases unmatched to any gene: 5. RNA was extracted with the RNeasy kit, and a quantity of roughly 0.5 to 1 ug was reverse transcribed using random hexamers. Multiplex immunoSEQ PCR targeted 54 Vbeta and 13 Jbeta TCR beta segments. A single record per CDR3 protein comes from TCRdb applying MiXCR to the immunoSEQ multiplex PCR reads. Among about 130,000 distinct CDR3 sequences listed, approximately 94% were seen once.

The origin of this receptor is a human donor with multiple sclerosis. The V and J genes are TRBV24-1 and TRBJ1-1, with 9 bases matching TRBD1. Sequenced: CD4+ T cells from PBMCs. In DNA, the CDR3 is TGTGCCACGAGGGACAGGGTCGACACTGAAGCTTTCTTT. Residues: CATRDRVDTEAFF.